This T cell receptor (beta chain) was recorded in a study of blood T cell repertoires in COVID-19. Study at large: Spain, Italy and the United States supplied samples that represented acute and convalescent COVID-19. T cells, B-cell-depleted T cells, or PBMCs supplied cDNA or gDNA.

Germline CDR1 MNHEY, CDR2 SVGEGT. V was pared by 5 bases and J by 3 bases, with 12 bases of the junction left unmatched. This CDR3 is 16 amino acids long. In the original analysis: Amplification from reference gene primers served as the basis for estimated nucleated cell counts. TCRdb keeps only in-frame clones here, not all; method: immunoSEQ multiplex PCR. The V and J calls and clone size are taken from that table; D and trimming were inferred from the DNA. Of about 150,000 clones listed, roughly 91% were seen once; the top ten hold roughly 2.9%. The sequence came from a man aged 55 to 70 with active or convalescent COVID-19. Sequenced: peripheral blood. The V call is TRBV6-2 or TRBV6-3, the J call TRBJ2-5; 7 nucleotides align to TRBD2. The CDR3 loop is CASSRDVGGSKETQYF. The CDR3 DNA reads TGTGCCAGCAGTAGGGACGTTGGCGGGAGCAAAGAGACCCAGTACTTC.